This T cell receptor beta chain was found in a study of CD8 T cells in ankylosing spondylitis (dated by TCRdb to the late 2010s). For the wider study: T cell receptor beta repertoires were profiled in healthy donors and ankylosing spondylitis patients so that disease-linked TCR variants could be found. Peripheral blood was sampled, and synovial fluid was additionally collected from ankylosing spondylitis patients. The full study cohort comprised roughly 24 ankylosing spondylitis patients and 85 to 120 healthy donors. What the study reported, not specific to this receptor: Some of the motif variants had been reported before in the synovial fluid and blood of reactive arthritis patients, a finding that suggests common disease-initiation mechanisms. Significant enrichment of the disease-linked clones was reported in matched synovial fluid samples from ankylosing spondylitis patients. A TCR beta motif made up of several highly homologous amino acid variants appeared to be characteristic of blood from ankylosing spondylitis patients. The disease-linked clones showed a CD8+ phenotype and occurred at relatively low frequencies in peripheral blood.

The CDR3 has 16 amino acids, counting the end cysteine and phenylalanine. The CDR3 DNA has 48 bases and is translated from base 1. V ends up 1 base short and J 4 bases short, with an unmatched junction base count of 7. The germline V gene provides CDR1 SGDLS and CDR2 YYNGEE. This clonotype was seen at least ten times. No antigen is known for it. The input lacks base qualities; no much larger clone sits a single base away. These reads were obtained on an Illumina HiSeq 2500. Quantitative 5'-RACE with molecular barcodes was used to prepare TCR beta libraries. The original pipeline was this. To identify disease-linked TCR variants, a new computational method was used, one built on a probabilistic model of VDJ rearrangement. TCRdb trimmed the raw reads at Q25, called clones with MiXCR and kept productive beta chains. Every CDR3 protein is listed once, alongside the most common genes and DNA of its rows. Here the V and J calls rest on TCRdb's processing, not on the authors' analysis. In all, the sample holds about 35,000 distinct CDR3 sequences, and over 2.5% of those were seen once. 2.5% to 3% of the sample belongs to the ten largest clones.

The V gene is TRBV9 and the J gene is TRBJ2-1, with TRBD2 matching 8 junction bases. The sequence was obtained from a male donor with ankylosing spondylitis or in good health (not recorded which). Sequencing was carried out using blood, either unsorted or a sorted T cell fraction (not recorded which). The nucleotides read TGTGCCAGCAGCGTACCCCCTAGCGGGCCTTACAATGAGCAGTTCTTC. It codes for CASSVPPSGPYNEQFF.